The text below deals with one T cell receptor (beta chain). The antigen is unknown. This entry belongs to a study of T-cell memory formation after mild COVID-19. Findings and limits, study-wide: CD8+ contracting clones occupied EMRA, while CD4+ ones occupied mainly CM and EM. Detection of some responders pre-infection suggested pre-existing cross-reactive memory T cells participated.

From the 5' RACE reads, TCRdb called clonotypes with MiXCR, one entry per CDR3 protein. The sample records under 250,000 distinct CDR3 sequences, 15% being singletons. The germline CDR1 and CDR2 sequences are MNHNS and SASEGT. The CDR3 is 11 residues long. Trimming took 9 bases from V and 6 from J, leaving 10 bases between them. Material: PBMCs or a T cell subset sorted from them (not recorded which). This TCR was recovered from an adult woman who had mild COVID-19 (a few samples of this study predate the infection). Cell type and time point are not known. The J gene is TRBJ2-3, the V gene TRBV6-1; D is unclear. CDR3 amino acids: CASGSPDTQYF. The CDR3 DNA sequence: TGTGCCAGTGGATCCCCGGATACGCAGTATTTT.